A selection of T cell receptor beta chains follows, all from one sample in a study of blood T cell repertoires in COVID-19. Libraries were prepared by immunoSEQ multiplex PCR; TCRdb keeps only in-frame clonotypes and omits some of them. The table has 190,000 or so clones, about 85% seen once. Material: peripheral blood. These receptors were obtained from a man aged 55 to 70 with COVID-19, enrolled during active disease. CDR3s include the opening cysteine and the closing phenylalanine or tryptophan. The order of the fields is D gene, J gene, clone size, V gene, CDR3 DNA, CDR3 protein. The D gene is left open where the match is weak. Clone size is shown for a subset of rows, as once, few, many or a class of expanded clone.

>TRBD1|TRBJ1-6|-|TRBV3-1/TRBV3-2
TGTGCCAGCAGCCAAGATTTCGGGACAGCATATAATTCACCCCTCCACTTT
CASSQDFGTAYNSPLHF
>-|TRBJ2-7|few|TRBV18
TGTGCCAGCTCACCACCCGACTCTGTCGAGCAGTACTTC
CASSPPDSVEQYF
>TRBD1|TRBJ1-6|once|TRBV27
TGTGCCAGCAGTCCGAGACAGGGCCAATATAATTCACCCCTCCACTTT
CASSPRQGQYNSPLHF
>-|TRBJ2-5|-|TRBV7-2
TGTGCCAGCAGCTTATTGACAGGCGTTCAAGAGACCCAGTACTTC
CASSLLTGVQETQYF
>-|TRBJ2-2|once|TRBV9
TGTGCCAGCAGCGTATATAGAAACGCGAACACCGGGGAGCTGTTTTTT
CASSVYRNANTGELFF
>-|TRBJ2-1|-|TRBV6-5
TGTGCCAGCAGACGTGGGCTAAACAATGAGCAGTTCTTC
CASRRGLNNEQFF
>TRBD1|TRBJ1-2|-|TRBV6-1
TGTGCCAGCATTTTCGACAGGGGAGGATCGGGAGGCTACACCTTC
CASIFDRGGSGGYTF
>-|TRBJ1-1|-|TRBV28
TGTGCCAGCAGGCCACAGGGTGGGAACACTGAAGCTTTCTTT
CASRPQGGNTEAFF
>TRBD2|TRBJ2-1|once|TRBV5-6
TGTGCCAGCAGCTTGGTGGGCGGGAGGGCCTACAATGAGCAGTTCTTC
CASSLVGGRAYNEQFF
>-|TRBJ1-2|-|TRBV9
TGTGCCAGCAGCGTAGAGGCAGGGGCGGACTATGGCTACACCTTC
CASSVEAGADYGYTF
>TRBD1|TRBJ1-5|-|TRBV18
TGTGCCAGCTCACCCTTGGACAGGGTGCGTCGAGATCAGCCCCAGCATTTT
CASSPLDRVRRDQPQHF
>TRBD2|TRBJ2-2|-|TRBV11-3
TGTGCCAGCAGCTCTAGCGGGAGGGGCACCGGGGAGCTGTTTTTT
CASSSSGRGTGELFF
>TRBD2|TRBJ2-1|-|TRBV19
TGTGCCAGCACTCCGGGACTAGCGGGAGGGCCAGCGAAGTTCTTC
CASTPGLAGGPAKFF
>-|TRBJ2-1|-|TRBV19
TGTGCCAGTAGTCCCTACCCGGGACATAGCTCCTACAATGAGCAGTTCTTC
CASSPYPGHSSYNEQFF
>-|TRBJ1-2|-|TRBV2
TGTGCCAGCAGTGAAGCGGTACAGGTTGGCGGCTACACCTTC
CASSEAVQVGGYTF
>-|TRBJ2-1|-|TRBV14
TGTGCCAGCAGCCAAGCGGGGGTCGGGGGACATGAGCAGTTCTTC
CASSQAGVGGHEQFF
>TRBD2|TRBJ2-6|-|TRBV27
TGTGCCAGCAGTCCGATAGTACCGGGACTAGGGTACTCTGGGGCCAACGTCCTGACTTTC
CASSPIVPGLGYSGANVLTF
>TRBD1|TRBJ2-1|-|TRBV5-1
TGCGCCAGCAGCCCGGACAGGTACAATGAGCAGTTCTTC
CASSPDRYNEQFF
>-|TRBJ1-5|-|TRBV12-3/TRBV12-4
TGTGCCAGCAGTTTCGTGGGGAGTCAGCCCCAGCATTTT
CASSFVGSQPQHF
>TRBD1|TRBJ1-4|-|TRBV5-6
TGTGCCAGCAGCTTGATGGTTACCGGGACAGGGCTGGAAAAACTGTTTTTT
CASSLMVTGTGLEKLFF
>TRBD2|TRBJ2-7|-|TRBV9
TGTGCCAGCAGTGCAGGACTAGCGGAGTCCTACGAGCAGTACTTC
CASSAGLAESYEQYF
>-|TRBJ2-5|-|TRBV2
TGTGCCAGCAAAAATCGAGAAGGGGCGGAGACCCAGTACTTC
CASKNREGAETQYF
>-|TRBJ2-3|-|TRBV7-8
TGTGCCAGCAGCTCCACAACAGGGTCGGGCACAGATACGCAGTATTTT
CASSSTTGSGTDTQYF
>-|TRBJ1-5|-|TRBV27
TGTGCCAGCAGTTTATCGCGGGGGTCTAGCAATCAGCCCCAGCATTTT
CASSLSRGSSNQPQHF
>-|TRBJ1-2|-|TRBV6-2/TRBV6-3
TGTGCCAGCAGTTACGCTGGGGACTTCGGTGGCTACACCTTC
CASSYAGDFGGYTF
>TRBD2|TRBJ2-7|-|TRBV25-1
TGTGCCAGCAGTGACCTAGCGGTTTCCCCCTACGAGCAGTACTTC
CASSDLAVSPYEQYF
>TRBD1|TRBJ2-3|once|TRBV27
TGTGCCAGCAGTTCCCGACAGGGGGTTCGTGATACGCAGTATTTT
CASSSRQGVRDTQYF
>-|TRBJ1-2|-|TRBV12-3/TRBV12-4
TGTGCCAGCAGTTCAGGCACCAGACATGGCTACACCTTC
CASSSGTRHGYTF
>TRBD1|TRBJ1-2|-|TRBV3-1/TRBV3-2
TGTGCCAGCAGCCAAGCCTCGGGACAGGGTGACTATGGCTACACCTTC
CASSQASGQGDYGYTF